This T cell receptor (beta chain) was retrieved from a study of cytomegalovirus exposure and HLA in healthy donors. Profiling relied on immunoSEQ multiplex PCR, and the TCRdb table lists in-frame clones only, not all of them. In the table there are roughly 75,000 clones, around 94% of which are singletons. This CDR3 is 17 amino acids long. The V gene's germline CDR1 is SGHAT and CDR2 FQNNGV. V dropped 4 bases and J dropped 4 bases, with 22 bases sitting between them. Sequencing input: PBMCs. The chain combines TRBV11-2 with TRBJ2-5; D is perhaps TRBD1 (6 bases). The TCR sequence derives from a woman aged 18-30 years in good health and CMV-seronegative. The CDR3: CASSSNRGHLPPETQYF. For the CDR3, the DNA is TGTGCCAGCAGCTCCAACCGGGGACACCTACCCCCAGAGACCCAGTACTTC.